The text below deals with one T cell receptor beta chain. In its sample, this clonotype was seen many times. What antigen it recognizes has not been identified. No clone much larger than this one lies a single base away; base qualities are absent. Libraries were built with RACE. The instrument given in TCRdb is NextSeq 500. During library preparation, unique molecular identifiers were attached to individual cDNA molecules so that TCRs could be counted quantitatively and reproducibly. From each blood RNA sample, both TCR alpha and TCR beta chains were sequenced. Concerning the study's data processing: Samples had a median of roughly 87,000 TCRs, with a range from about 20,000 to 690,600. V, J and CDR3 annotation of the TCR reads was carried out using the Decombinator software suite. For the PS versus PT1 abundance plots, all samples were subsampled to the same number of TCRs (28,000). Expanded TCRs were defined as absent before sensitization and observed at least eight times at the 2-week time point. The raw public reads went through TCRdb reprocessing: fastp at Q25, MiXCR clone calling, in-frame beta chains kept. Identical CDR3 proteins give one entry, which carries the most common genes and DNA. TCRdb, not the authors, supplied the V and J calls. Here the sample has around 340,000 distinct CDR3 sequences; about 7% occur a single time. Approximately 8% of the sample rests with the top ten.

The sample is drawn from a study of human T cells and chemical hapten exposure (dated by TCRdb to the early 2020s). With regard to the full study: For sensitization, 2% DPC in acetone was applied to a roughly 2 cm by roughly 2 cm area of upper inner arm skin. Throughout the study period of about 23 weeks, patients also received therapeutic DPC doses to the scalp every week. Patch tests used Finn chambers with 0.01% DPC on the upper back, scored after 6 days by International Contact Dermatitis Research Group standards. Most of the patients in the cohort were female, and the cohort covered alopecia areata with under or over 50% scalp involvement, alopecia totalis and alopecia universalis. Libraries were pooled for sequencing, and per-sample TCR yields varied mainly because of small differences in library volumes within the pool. In alopecia patients, the study followed how the peripheral blood TCR repertoire changed in vivo over primary and secondary sensitization to diphenylcyclopropenone (DPC), a hapten. Blood samples were taken from patients before sensitization (week 0) and at 2, 6 and about 24 weeks after DPC sensitization. For TCR sequencing, blood came from twenty-nine alopecia patients at anywhere from one to four time points (pre-sensitization, 2, 6 and 24 weeks). What the work shows at the level of the full study, not this receptor alone: Compared with pre-sensitization or healthy control sets, expanded TCRs formed significantly more large CDR3 similarity clusters, which is consistent with antigen-driven responses. Patch test score correlated positively with the number of PT1 expanded TCRs, reaching significance at thresholds 8, 16 and 32 but not at 4. DPC sensitization did not change the number of TCRs with a frequency above 1 in 1000, and there was no evidence of changes in global repertoire structure. Repeated subsampling changed both the strength of the expansion versus patch-test correlation and the threshold at which the correlation became significant. Because every patient had alopecia, a presumed autoimmune disease, the patients' immune response might differ from that of healthy individuals.

The time point label for this specimen denotes: patch test 1, 2 weeks after DPC sensitization. Sample treatment or condition, as interpreted from the label and publication: therapeutic diphenylcyclopropenone sensitization with weekly scalp DPC. At each patch-test visit, blood was drawn before the patch test was applied. To be eligible, patients had to be aged 18 to 70, diagnosed with alopecia and judged suitable for DPC therapy, while pregnant patients were excluded. Total RNA was isolated from unfractionated whole blood collected in Tempus Blood RNA tubes. V loses 4 bases, J loses 0 bases, and the germline ends lie 13 bases apart. There are 17 amino acids in the CDR3, from cysteine to phenylalanine inclusive. Only CDR3 DNA remains: 51 bases, in frame from the first base. The CDR1 and CDR2 encoded by the germline V gene are SGHTA and FQGTGA.

The sequence came from a young woman with alopecia areata. Some clones in this sample may be carry-over from other donors' samples. The specimen was whole blood, collected in connection with sensitization to the hapten diphenylcyclopropenone (DPC). The chain is made from TRBV7-3 and TRBJ2-6; tentative D gene TRBD1, with 5 bases matching. DNA sequence: TGTGCCAGCAGCTCTGCAGGGTTCTTCTCTGGGGCCAACGTCCTGACTTTC. This codes for CASSSAGFFSGANVLTF.